This T cell receptor (beta chain) was documented in a study of post-analysis software for immune sequencing data. Study details: Secondary progressive, relapsing-remitting and progressive-relapsing multiple sclerosis were among the included disease courses. Broader study findings: Strong co-clustering by F measure linked samples that shared a preparation batch. Elevated frequency relative to controls characterized several TRBV segments in patients, TRBV5-6, TRBV5-1 and TRBV20-1 among them. Controls had significantly higher normalized Chao1 diversity than multiple sclerosis patients.

The TCR beta cDNA libraries carried unique molecular identifiers. Yield was 500,000 to 600,000 cDNA molecules from around 0.96 to 9.9 million T cells. One entry per CDR3 protein results from TCRdb running MiXCR on the PCR reads. The sample has 820,000 or so distinct CDR3 sequences; 53% are singletons. With regard to this clonotype: Its antigen is unknown.

V lost 2 bases and J 0 bases, leaving 9 bases between the germline ends. This CDR3 is built from 15 residues. The chain couples TRBV12-3 or TRBV12-4 to TRBJ2-3; no clear D gene. Material: blood. The receptor was derived from a girl aged 10 to 17 with multiple sclerosis. The CDR3: CASSLTTLSTDTQYF. For the CDR3, the DNA is TGTGCCAGCAGTTTAACTACCCTTAGCACAGATACGCAGTATTTT.